One and the same sample provided the 21 T cell receptor beta chains below, sequenced in a study of cytomegalovirus exposure and HLA in healthy donors. A multiplex PCR was run with 60 Vbeta primers and 13 Jbeta primers. Sequencing was performed with immunoSEQ multiplex PCR; in TCRdb, only in-frame clones are kept and a portion is missing. Here the sample spans some 150,000 clones, 72% being singletons. Sequencing was done on a sample of PBMCs. The receptors derive from a man aged 50 to 60 in good health and CMV-seropositive.

The J gene is TRBJ1-6, the V gene TRBV7-9, with D perhaps TRBD1 (5 bases). Germline V gene sequence: CDR1 SEHNR, CDR2 FQNEAQ (reference sequence). Trimming took 11 bases from V and 10 from J, leaving 21 bases between them. This CDR3 comprises 14 residues. In nucleotides, the CDR3 is TGTGCCGGCCGGGCGCAGGGAGGGAGCTCACCCCTCCACTTT. It is translated as CAGRAQGGSSPLHF.

In this sample, this clone turned up a few times. J is TRBJ2-5 and V is TRBV5-1; TRBD2 might be the D (5 bases). V shed 0 bases and J shed 2 bases, with 11 bases lying between them. Germline V CDR1 and CDR2: SGHRS, YFSETQ. CDR3 size: 15 residues. CDR3 nucleotide sequence: TGCGCCAGCAGCTTGGGGGGATCGGGGCAAGAGACCCAGTACTTC. Protein: CASSLGGSGQETQYF.

The gene calls are TRBV6-4 and TRBJ1-1, with D tentatively TRBD1 (5 bases). Germline V gene sequence: CDR1 MRHNA, CDR2 SNTAGT. The CDR3 totals 13 residues. The V and J ends lost 6 bases and 14 bases respectively, with 22 bases between them. CDR3 in amino acids: CASSLDRSTAAFF. The CDR3 nucleotides read TGTGCCAGCAGCCTTGACAGATCCACTGCAGCCTTCTTT.

V and J are TRBV11-3 and TRBJ2-5, with no clear D. Matching the DNA end better, TRBJ2-7 makes the J call doubtful. The germline CDR1 and CDR2 sequences are SGHNT and YENEEA. This CDR3 comprises 16 residues. CDR3 region: CASSLGPGSYHYEQYF. CDR3 in DNA: TGTGCCAGCAGCTTAGGTCCTGGGTCCTATCACTACGAGCAGTACTTC.

This clone was seen a handful of times. V usage is TRBV6-6 and J usage is TRBJ2-3; 12 bases map to TRBD1. J was trimmed by 3 bases and V by 11 bases; bases with no gene match: 6. Germline V gene lookup returns CDR1 MNHNY and CDR2 SVGAGI (reference sequence). This CDR3 is 14 amino acids long. The CDR3 reads CACSGQGATDTQYF. The DNA of the CDR3 is TGTGCCTGCTCGGGACAGGGGGCAACAGATACGCAGTATTTT.

The chain uses TRBV6-4 and TRBJ1-1, with D hard to call. The CDR3 sequence is 13 residues long. CDR1 and CDR2 from the germline V gene are MRHNA and SNTAGT. Trimming cost V 6 bases and J 4 bases, with 12 bases left between them. For the CDR3, the DNA is TGTGCCAGCAGGAAGGAGGAGAGCACTGAAGCTTTCTTT. This codes for CASRKEESTEAFF.

In regard to this clone: Other nucleotide sequences in the sample specify the same CDR3. In nucleotides, the CDR3 is TGTGCCAGCAGTGGGACAGGGGGCGAGCAGTACTTC. Its protein is CASSGTGGEQYF. The chain employs TRBV2 and TRBJ2-7; 10 positions match TRBD1. J lost 6 bases, V lost 4 bases, and 0 bases had no gene match. Germline V gene data show CDR1 as SNHLY and CDR2 as FYNNEI. The CDR3 has 12 residues.

This clone was detected only once. Written as DNA, the CDR3 is TGTGCCAGCAGTGCGCTCGGGAGCGGGGAGACCCAGTACTTC. Protein product: CASSALGSGETQYF. J is TRBJ2-5 and V is TRBV6-1; TRBD2 is a possible D gene (6 bases). In germline, CDR1 is MNHNS, CDR2 SASEGT. The CDR3 spans 14 residues. With 4 bases removed from V and 5 bases from J, the gap between germline ends came to 14 bases.

This sequence joins TRBV10-2 and TRBJ2-3; D perhaps matches TRBD1 (5 bases). V lost 5 bases and J 3 bases, leaving 33 bases between the germline ends. CDR1 and CDR2 (germline): WSHSY, SAAADI. The CDR3 contains 21 residues. DNA for the CDR3: TGCGCCAGCAGTCCCGATGTCAGGGATGGTAGCCGACGGACGTGGACAGATACGCAGTATTTT. This translates into CASSPDVRDGSRRTWTDTQYF.

This chain connects TRBV7-7 to TRBJ2-5; tentatively, D is TRBD2 (5 bases). There are 14 residues in the CDR3. V lost 2 bases and J 3 bases, leaving 10 bases between the germline ends. In germline, CDR1 is SSHAT, CDR2 FNYEAQ (reference sequence). This CDR3 reads CASSLTTGKETQYF. The CDR3 bases are TGTGCCAGCAGCTTAACGACGGGGAAAGAGACCCAGTACTTC.

The chain carries TRBV4-2 and TRBJ2-3; 9 bases match TRBD2. Trimming removed 5 bases from V and 6 bases from J; junction bases left unmatched: 18. Per germline, CDR1 LGHNA and CDR2 YNFKEQ. This CDR3 spans 18 amino acids. CDR3 amino acids: CASSETSGVSIGGDTQYF. The CDR3 coding sequence is TGTGCCAGCAGCGAGACTAGCGGAGTTTCTATCGGGGGGGATACGCAGTATTTT.

This clone appeared once. This chain joins TRBV18 and TRBJ2-5; 8 nucleotides match TRBD2. CDR1 is KGHSH, CDR2 LQKENI, per germline. This CDR3 region has 18 residues. The V segment lost 6 bases and the J segment 1 base; nucleotides outside the gene matches: 16. The CDR3 coding sequence is TGTGCCAGCTCGTCGCTAACTAGCGGAAGGGGGTCCCAAGAGACCCAGTACTTC. Translation: CASSSLTSGRGSQETQYF.

This chain links TRBV5-5 with TRBJ2-7, with D tentatively TRBD1 (5 bases). This CDR3 spans 12 amino acids. V lost 6 bases and J 4 bases, leaving 11 bases between the germline ends. Germline CDR1 is SGHKS and CDR2 is YYEKEE (reference sequence). The CDR3 loop reads CASTLDSYEQYF. In DNA, the CDR3 is TGTGCCAGCACCCTCGACAGTTACGAGCAGTACTTC.

V gene TRBV7-9 combines with J gene TRBJ1-4; TRBD1 matches 9 bases. The CDR3 extends over 16 amino acids. The ends lost 3 bases at V and 7 bases at J; junction bases unmatched: 9. Germline V gene sequence: CDR1 SEHNR, CDR2 FQNEAQ (reference sequence). The CDR3 loop is CASSLWGQGYAEKLFF. Here the CDR3 DNA reads TGTGCCAGCAGCTTGTGGGGACAGGGTTACGCTGAAAAACTGTTTTTT.

The CDR3 sequence: CASSLRGTGSPEAFF. Written as DNA, the CDR3 is TGTGCCAGCAGTCTTCGGGGGACAGGGTCCCCTGAAGCTTTCTTT. The genes are TRBV28 and TRBJ1-1, with TRBD1 matching 9 bases. CDR1 MDHEN and CDR2 SYDVKM come from the germline V gene. V shed 5 bases and J 6 bases; nucleotides not matched to a gene: 10. The length of the CDR3 is 15 residues.

V is TRBV5-6 and J is TRBJ1-5; 7 nucleotides align to TRBD1. This CDR3 is built from 14 residues. The trim removed 3 bases at V and 6 bases at J, leaving 6 bases unmatched. Germline V gene lookup returns CDR1 SGHDT and CDR2 YYEEEE. The CDR3 here is CASSSTGAGQPQHF. As DNA, the CDR3 is TGTGCCAGCAGCTCTACAGGGGCGGGTCAGCCCCAGCATTTT.

This clone came up once. The CDR3 DNA follows: TGTGCCAGTAGTACCTCGCCGACTAGCGGGGGGCTCTACGAGCAGTACTTC. Residues: CASSTSPTSGGLYEQYF. The V call is TRBV19, the J call TRBJ2-5; 13 nucleotides match TRBD2. The DNA end is a closer match to TRBJ2-7, so the J assignment may be wrong. Germline V gene lookup returns CDR1 LNHDA and CDR2 SQIVND (reference sequence). This CDR3 region has 17 residues.

The chain combines TRBV18 with TRBJ2-7; 11 nucleotides agree with TRBD1. CDR1 and CDR2 from the germline V gene are KGHSH and LQKENI. The CDR3 is 15 amino acids. The J segment lost 2 bases and the V segment lost 5 bases, leaving 5 bases of the junction unmatched. The CDR3 protein is CASSNPGQGAYEQYF. As DNA, the CDR3 is TGTGCCAGCTCAAACCCGGGACAGGGGGCCTACGAGCAGTACTTC.

A note on this clone: The germline gene is not matched at one end of the junction; a read error may be the cause. The sample carries other DNA sequences with the same CDR3. The chain combines TRBV27 with TRBJ1-1, with D possibly TRBD1 on 5 matching bases. The CDR3 is 13 amino acids. Germline CDR1 is MNHEY and CDR2 is SMNVEV (reference sequence). CDR3 DNA sequence: TGTGCCAGCAGTTTACACGGGGGTACTGAGGCTTTCTTT. Protein: CASSLHGGTEAFF.

V is TRBV6-5 and J is TRBJ1-1; perhaps TRBD1 as D (6 bases). The CDR3 is 15 amino acids. CDR1 and CDR2 (germline): MNHEY, SVGAGI. V gave up 0 bases and J gave up 4 bases, with 12 bases separating them. The CDR3 here is CASSYSNRVTTEAFF. DNA of the CDR3: TGTGCCAGCAGTTACTCTAACAGGGTGACCACTGAAGCTTTCTTT.

V is TRBV5-4 and J is TRBJ1-5; D is ambiguous. The V end lost 4 bases, the J end lost 3 bases, and 17 bases lay between the germline ends. Germline CDR1 SGHNT, CDR2 YYREEE (reference sequence). This CDR3 region has 16 residues. In DNA, the CDR3 is TGTGCCAGCAGCCCCGGCCCCCCGGGTAACAATCAGCCCCAGCATTTT. As protein: CASSPGPPGNNQPQHF.